The 29 T cell receptor beta chains reported below all come from one sample, sequenced in a study of control samples from healthy donors and cancer patients. The table came from immunoSEQ multiplex PCR; TCRdb's copy has only in-frame clones and leaves some out. The table has under 150,000 clones, about nine tenths seen once; the top ten hold 6.5% to 9.5%. Sequencing was performed on PBMCs. All receptors come from a man aged 50-60 years with head and neck cancer.

This rearrangement joins TRBV28 to TRBJ2-7, with TRBD2 matching over 8 bases. CDR3 length: 15 residues. The germline V gene encodes CDR1 MDHEN and CDR2 SYDVKM. Trimming took 5 bases from V and 2 from J; bases not matched to a gene: 8. The CDR3 sequence: CASSLTGRGTYEQYF. The CDR3 DNA reads TGTGCCAGCAGTCTTACCGGGAGGGGAACCTACGAGCAGTACTTC.

This clone has just one count. The rearrangement joins TRBV28 to TRBJ2-7, with TRBD1 as a possible D gene (6 bases). Germline V gene data show CDR1 as MDHEN and CDR2 as SYDVKM. V was shortened by 6 bases and J by 1 base, with 10 bases between the two germline ends. This CDR3 has 13 amino acids. This CDR3 is CASRNTGSYEQYF. The CDR3 DNA is TGTGCCAGCAGAAACACAGGGTCCTACGAGCAGTACTTC.

The chain employs TRBV18 and TRBJ1-1; 9 bases line up with TRBD1. Germline V gene data show CDR1 as KGHSH and CDR2 as LQKENI. The CDR3 totals 13 residues. The junction had 10 bases not matched to a gene; V was cut back by 6 bases and J by 11 bases. CDR3 in amino acids: CASSSQGARGAFF. For the CDR3, the DNA is TGTGCCAGCTCGTCACAGGGGGCCCGAGGGGCTTTCTTT.

This chain uses TRBV7-2 with TRBJ2-1; D uncertain. V was clipped by 5 bases and J by 0 bases, with 5 bases between them. The germline V gene has CDR1 SGHTA and CDR2 FQGNSA. This CDR3 is 13 amino acids long. CDR3 region: CASSPPSYNEQFF. As DNA, the CDR3 is TGTGCCAGCAGCCCCCCCTCCTACAATGAGCAGTTCTTC.

The chain recombines TRBV5-5 with TRBJ1-5, with D possibly matching TRBD1 (6 bases). The V gene's germline CDR1 is SGHKS and CDR2 YYEKEE (reference sequence). This CDR3 contains 15 residues. The V end was cut by 1 base, the J end by 7 bases, with 15 bases between. The CDR3 coding sequence is TGTGCCAGCAGCTTGTCCAGGGGCCTTTTACAGCCCCAGCATTTT. As protein: CASSLSRGLLQPQHF.

This sequence joins TRBV6-1 and TRBJ1-5; D ambiguous. V was clipped by 1 base and J by 0 bases, with 7 bases between them. From germline, CDR1 is MNHNS and CDR2 SASEGT. This CDR3 has 15 amino acids. CDR3 region: CASSEVNLSNQPQHF. The CDR3 nucleotides are TGTGCCAGCAGTGAAGTAAACCTTAGCAATCAGCCCCAGCATTTT.

This sequence joins TRBV5-1 and TRBJ2-3; a possible D gene is TRBD1 (6 bases). The CDR3 is 13 residues long. Deletions cut 0 bases from V and 8 bases from J, with 10 bases between. CDR1 and CDR2 (germline): SGHRS, YFSETQ. CDR3 region: CASSLGDTGTQYF. In DNA, the CDR3 is TGCGCCAGCAGCTTGGGGGACACGGGTACGCAGTATTTT.

The chain is built from TRBV10-2 and TRBJ1-5; 11 bases fit TRBD1. V was clipped by 4 bases and J by 5 bases; unmatched bases: 13. The CDR3 contains 18 residues. The germline V gene has CDR1 WSHSY and CDR2 SAAADI. This chain's CDR3 is CASSGAGTGGLVDQPQHF. The DNA of the CDR3 is TGCGCCAGCAGTGGGGCCGGGACAGGGGGATTAGTGGATCAGCCCCAGCATTTT.

This chain links TRBV7-9 with TRBJ2-1, with 8 bases identical to TRBD2. This CDR3 is built from 16 residues. J was trimmed by 2 bases and V by 5 bases; bases with no gene match: 8. Per the germline V gene, CDR1 is SEHNR and CDR2 is FQNEAQ (reference sequence). The chain's CDR3 is CASSPLTSGPYNEQFF. The CDR3 nucleotides are TGTGCCAGCAGCCCCCTAACTAGCGGACCCTACAATGAGCAGTTCTTC. The variable domain in full, with the rest retrieved from reference TRBV7-9 and TRBJ2-1, is DTGVSQNPRHKITKRGQNVTFRCDPISEHNRLYWYRQTLGQGPEFLTYFQNEAQLEKSRLLSDRFSAERPKGSFSTLEIQRTEQGDSAMYLCASSPLTSGPYNEQFFGPGTRLTVL.

The V gene is TRBV28, the J gene TRBJ2-1, with D perhaps assigned TRBD1 or TRBD2 (7 bases each). The CDR3 has 14 residues. Trimming removed 9 bases at V and 6 bases at J, with 18 bases between. CDR1 MDHEN and CDR2 SYDVKM come from the germline V gene. The CDR3 DNA is TGTGCCAGTAGCAGGGGGGGGGCCTCCAATGAGCAGTTCTTC. Translation: CASSRGGASNEQFF.

This clone was seen a handful of times. The chain links TRBV4-1 to TRBJ2-2; maybe TRBD1 (5 bases). This CDR3 is 15 amino acids long. Germline V lookup: CDR1 MGHRA, CDR2 YSYEKL. V lost 4 bases and J lost 5, with 14 bases in between. The CDR3 loop reads CASSLDSRETGELFF. In DNA form, the CDR3 reads TGCGCCAGCAGCCTCGATAGCAGGGAAACCGGGGAGCTGTTTTTT.

This clone was observed once. The V gene is TRBV4-1, the J gene TRBJ2-3; a weak D match, TRBD2 (5 bases). Deletions cut 4 bases from V and 2 bases from J, with 13 bases between. The CDR3 is 15 amino acids. Germline loops: CDR1 MGHRA, CDR2 YSYEKL. CDR3 region: CASSLGVLYTDTQYF. The CDR3 DNA is TGCGCCAGCAGCCTCGGGGTCTTATACACAGATACGCAGTATTTT.

The chain uses TRBV6-1 and TRBJ1-6; 8 nucleotides align to TRBD1. Germline V gives CDR1 MNHNS, CDR2 SASEGT. V shed 0 bases, J shed 9 bases, and the junction held 1 base outside the gene matches. This CDR3 has 14 residues. The CDR3 DNA sequence: TGTGCCAGCAGTGAAGCCACAGGGGGTTCACCCCTCCACTTT. Protein product: CASSEATGGSPLHF.

This clone came up once. V gene TRBV5-6 combines with J gene TRBJ1-1; D is uncertain. Germline lookup yields CDR1 SGHDT and CDR2 YYEEEE. The length of the CDR3 is 13 residues. Trimming cost V 1 base and J 11 bases, with 15 bases left between them. CDR3 bases: TGTGCCAGCAGCTTGTTTGGGAACTCCGCCGCTTTCTTT. Translation: CASSLFGNSAAFF.

The chain recombines TRBV5-6 with TRBJ1-2; tentatively, D is TRBD1 (6 bases). Germline CDR1 SGHDT, CDR2 YYEEEE. This CDR3 comprises 15 residues. Trimming left V 3 bases short and J 8 bases short, with 20 bases between. The CDR3 nucleotides read TGTGCCAGCAGCTCGGGCTTACAGGGTTCGGGAGGCTACACCTTC. Amino acid sequence: CASSSGLQGSGGYTF.

The V gene is TRBV5-1, the J gene TRBJ1-2; 10 nucleotides agree with TRBD1. This CDR3 spans 17 amino acids. The V segment lost 4 bases and the J segment 2 bases; nucleotides outside the gene matches: 11. Germline V gene data show CDR1 as SGHRS and CDR2 as YFSETQ. The CDR3 DNA is TGCGCCAGCAGCCCCGGGGACAGGGGACCTTCCAACTATGGCTACACCTTC. This codes for CASSPGDRGPSNYGYTF.

The V gene is TRBV4-2, the J gene TRBJ1-2; D gene uncertain. V shed 0 bases and J shed 4 bases, with 6 bases lying between them. The CDR3 consists of 13 residues. Germline lookup yields CDR1 LGHNA and CDR2 YNFKEQ. The CDR3: CASSQEAPYGYTF. The CDR3 coding sequence is TGTGCCAGCAGCCAAGAAGCACCCTATGGCTACACCTTC.

This chain links TRBV3-1 (or the pseudogene TRBV3-2) with TRBJ1-6; D remains unclear. The CDR3 extends over 17 amino acids. The ends were cut back, 1 base at V and 8 bases at J, with 18 bases in the middle. Germline lookup yields CDR1 LGHDT and CDR2 YNNKEL (reference sequence). CDR3 sequence: CASSQAPGPTMDSPLHF. The CDR3 DNA reads TGTGCCAGCAGCCAAGCCCCGGGCCCCACGATGGATTCACCCCTCCACTTT.

The J gene is TRBJ2-6, the V gene TRBV6-6; a possible D gene is TRBD2 (6 bases). This CDR3 has 22 amino acids. Germline V gene lookup returns CDR1 MNHNY and CDR2 SVGAGI (reference sequence). V lost 5 bases, J lost 0 bases, and 29 bases lay in between. DNA of the CDR3: TGTGCCAGCAGTCGTGGGAGCCTGGGGGTAAGGGGCGGGGACTCTGGGGCCAACGTCCTGACTTTC. Amino acid sequence: CASSRGSLGVRGGDSGANVLTF.

The V call is TRBV19, the J call TRBJ2-7, with 10 bases matching TRBD1. Unmatched junction bases numbered 5, after V lost 3 bases and J lost 6 bases. Looked up from germline, CDR1 is LNHDA and CDR2 is SQIVND (reference sequence). The CDR3 covers 14 residues. The CDR3 reads CASSIGTGAFEQYF. CDR3 DNA: TGTGCCAGTAGTATTGGGACAGGGGCGTTCGAGCAGTACTTC.

The chain uses TRBV5-1 and TRBJ2-2; D possibly corresponds to TRBD1 (5 bases). V was pared by 5 bases and J by 6 bases, with 14 bases between. Germline assignment: CDR1 SGHRS and CDR2 YFSETQ. CDR3 length: 14 amino acids. The chain's CDR3 is CASSRTLLAGELFF. The CDR3 DNA is TGCGCCAGCAGTCGGACACTTTTGGCCGGGGAGCTGTTTTTT.

This sequence joins TRBV11-2 and TRBJ1-2; D gene unclear. Germline V gene lookup returns CDR1 SGHAT and CDR2 FQNNGV. This CDR3 has 15 residues. V was shortened by 3 bases and J by 8 bases, with 19 bases between the two germline ends. The CDR3 bases are TGTGCCAGCAGCTTCGACGTTACCGTAGGGCGGGGCTACACCTTC. Translating gives CASSFDVTVGRGYTF.

The rearrangement links TRBV11-2 to TRBJ1-5; TRBD1 agrees at 7 bases. Trimming at V came to 5 bases and at J to 4 bases, leaving 11 bases not matched to a gene. The CDR3 sequence is 16 residues long. Germline loops: CDR1 SGHAT, CDR2 FQNNGV. CDR3 amino acids: CASSHYGKQGNQPQHF. The CDR3 nucleotides read TGTGCCAGCAGCCATTATGGCAAACAGGGGAATCAGCCCCAGCATTTT.

The V gene is TRBV10-3, the J gene TRBJ1-2; D possibly corresponds to TRBD1 (5 bases). The V and J ends lost 4 bases and 3 bases respectively, with 12 bases between them. Germline CDR1 reads ENHRY; CDR2 reads SYGVKD. The CDR3 covers 14 residues. CDR3 nucleotides: TGTGCCATCAGTGTTCGGCAGGGAGACTATGGCTACACCTTC. As protein: CAISVRQGDYGYTF.

This chain's CDR3 is CASSQVHPTDGYTF. The CDR3, as DNA: TGTGCCAGCAGCCAAGTCCACCCGACGGATGGCTACACCTTC. This chain uses TRBV3-1 (or the pseudogene TRBV3-2) with TRBJ1-2; D remains unclear. Germline CDR1 is LGHDT and CDR2 is YNNKEL (reference sequence). Trimming cost V 1 base and J 6 bases, with 12 bases left between them. The CDR3 extends over 14 amino acids.

V gene TRBV5-6 combines with J gene TRBJ2-1; no firm D call. V was cut by 0 bases and J by 0 bases, with 4 bases left in between. Germline CDR1 is SGHDT and CDR2 is YYEEEE. This CDR3 comprises 14 residues. CDR3 region: CASSLGNSYNEQFF. The CDR3 DNA reads TGTGCCAGCAGCTTGGGTAACTCCTACAATGAGCAGTTCTTC.

The genes are TRBV5-5 and TRBJ1-6, with D unclear. The V gene's germline CDR1 is SGHKS and CDR2 YYEKEE (reference sequence). The CDR3 extends over 13 amino acids. V lost 0 bases to trimming and J lost 7 bases, with 5 bases between them. The DNA for the CDR3 is TGTGCCAGCAGCTTGGGCCGAAATTCACCCCTCCACTTT. This codes for CASSLGRNSPLHF. Based on the CDR3 plus reference TRBV5-5 and TRBJ1-6, the full variable domain is DAGVTQSPTHLIKTRGQQVTLRCSPISGHKSVSWYQQVLGQGPQFIFQYYEKEERGRGNFPDRFSARQFPNYSSELNVNALLLGDSALYLCASSLGRNSPLHFGNGTRLTVT.

V and J are TRBV6-5 and TRBJ1-5, with TRBD1 matching 7 bases. In germline, CDR1 is MNHEY, CDR2 SVGAGI. V dropped 3 bases and J dropped 4; count of bases not matched to a gene: 6. The CDR3 consists of 15 residues. The CDR3: CASSYTTGNNQPQHF. As DNA, the CDR3 is TGTGCCAGCAGTTATACGACAGGGAATAATCAGCCCCAGCATTTT.

The chain carries TRBV13 and TRBJ1-5; TRBD1 might be the D (6 bases). CDR3 length equals 16 residues. The V end lost 3 bases, the J end lost 0 bases, and 12 bases lay between the germline ends. Germline V CDR1 and CDR2: PRHDT, FYEKMQ (reference sequence). In DNA, the CDR3 is TGTGCCAGCAGCTTTACCAGGGGTATTAGCAATCAGCCCCAGCATTTT. Its translation is CASSFTRGISNQPQHF.